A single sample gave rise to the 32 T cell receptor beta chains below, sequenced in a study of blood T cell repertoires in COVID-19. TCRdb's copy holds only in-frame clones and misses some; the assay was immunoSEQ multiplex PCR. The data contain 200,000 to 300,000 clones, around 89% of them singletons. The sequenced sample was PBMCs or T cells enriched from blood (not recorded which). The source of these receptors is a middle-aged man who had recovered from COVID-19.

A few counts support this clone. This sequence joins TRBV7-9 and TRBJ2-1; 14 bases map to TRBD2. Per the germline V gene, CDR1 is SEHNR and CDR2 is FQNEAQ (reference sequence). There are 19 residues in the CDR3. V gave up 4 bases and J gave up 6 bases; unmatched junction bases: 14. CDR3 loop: CASSSPITRGLAGGNEQFF. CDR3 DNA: TGTGCCAGCAGCTCTCCCATAACGAGAGGACTAGCGGGAGGCAATGAGCAGTTCTTC.

The CDR3 here is CASSPLPGGELFF. As DNA, the CDR3 is TGTGCCAGCAGTCCCCTCCCGGGCGGGGAGCTGTTTTTT. The chain combines TRBV12-3 or TRBV12-4 with TRBJ2-2; D gene unclear. V was clipped by 5 bases and J by 7 bases, with 11 bases between them. CDR3 length: 13 residues.

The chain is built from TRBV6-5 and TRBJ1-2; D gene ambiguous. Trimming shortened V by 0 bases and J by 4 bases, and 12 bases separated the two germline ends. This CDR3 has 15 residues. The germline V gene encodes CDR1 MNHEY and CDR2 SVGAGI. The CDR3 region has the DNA TGTGCCAGCAGTTACTCGAGCTCCGCAGGCTATGGCTACACCTTC. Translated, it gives CASSYSSSAGYGYTF.

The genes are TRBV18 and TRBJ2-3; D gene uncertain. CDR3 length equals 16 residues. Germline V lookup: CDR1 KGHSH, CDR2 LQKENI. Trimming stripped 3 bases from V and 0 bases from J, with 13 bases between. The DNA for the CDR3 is TGTGCCAGCTCACCTGTATCCTCAACTAGCACAGATACGCAGTATTTT. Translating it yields CASSPVSSTSTDTQYF.

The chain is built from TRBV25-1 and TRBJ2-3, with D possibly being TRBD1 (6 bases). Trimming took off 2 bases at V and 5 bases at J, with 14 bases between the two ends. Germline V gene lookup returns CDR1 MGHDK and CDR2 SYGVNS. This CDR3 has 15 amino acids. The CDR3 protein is CASSETGWILDTQYF. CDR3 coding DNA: TGTGCCAGCAGTGAAACAGGGTGGATCCTAGATACGCAGTATTTT. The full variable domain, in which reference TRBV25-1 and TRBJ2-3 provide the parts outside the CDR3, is EADIYQTPRYLVIGTGKKITLECSQTMGHDKMYWYQQDPGMELHLIHYSYGVNSTEKGDLSSESTVSRIRTEHFPLTLESARPSHTSQYLCASSETGWILDTQYFGPGTRLTVL.

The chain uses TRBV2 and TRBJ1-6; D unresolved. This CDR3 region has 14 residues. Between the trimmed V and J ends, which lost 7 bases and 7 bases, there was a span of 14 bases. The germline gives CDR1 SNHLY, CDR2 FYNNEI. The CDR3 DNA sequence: TGTGCCAGCAAAGGCAGGCAGAACAATTCACCCCTCCACTTT. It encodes CASKGRQNNSPLHF.

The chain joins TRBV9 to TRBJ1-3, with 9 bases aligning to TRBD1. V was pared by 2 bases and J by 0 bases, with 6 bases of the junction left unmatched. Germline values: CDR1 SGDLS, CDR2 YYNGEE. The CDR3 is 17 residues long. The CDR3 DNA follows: TGTGCCAGCAGCGTCGCGGGACAGGGCTTCTCTGGAAACACCATATATTTT. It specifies CASSVAGQGFSGNTIYF.

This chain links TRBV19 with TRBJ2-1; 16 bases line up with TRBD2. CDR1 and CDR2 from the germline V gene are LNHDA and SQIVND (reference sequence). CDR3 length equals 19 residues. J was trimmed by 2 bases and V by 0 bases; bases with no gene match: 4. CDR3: CASSIDQGLAGGAYNEQFF. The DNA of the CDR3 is TGTGCCAGTAGTATAGATCAGGGACTAGCGGGGGGGGCCTACAATGAGCAGTTCTTC.

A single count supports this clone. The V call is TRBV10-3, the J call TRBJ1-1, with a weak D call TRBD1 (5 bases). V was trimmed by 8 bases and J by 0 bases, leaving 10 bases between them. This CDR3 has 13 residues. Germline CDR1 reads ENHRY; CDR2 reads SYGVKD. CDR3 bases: TGTGCCATCCGGCGGGGACTGAACACTGAAGCTTTCTTT. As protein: CAIRRGLNTEAFF.

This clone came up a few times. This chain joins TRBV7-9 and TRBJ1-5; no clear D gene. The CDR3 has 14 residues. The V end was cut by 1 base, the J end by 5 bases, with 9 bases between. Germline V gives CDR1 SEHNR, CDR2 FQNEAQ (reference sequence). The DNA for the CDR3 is TGTGCCAGCAGCTTAGGGAGGGATCATCAGCCCCAGCATTTT. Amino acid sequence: CASSLGRDHQPQHF. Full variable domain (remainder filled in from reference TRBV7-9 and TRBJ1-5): DTGVSQNPRHKITKRGQNVTFRCDPISEHNRLYWYRQTLGQGPEFLTYFQNEAQLEKSRLLSDRFSAERPKGSFSTLEIQRTEQGDSAMYLCASSLGRDHQPQHFGDGTRLSIL.

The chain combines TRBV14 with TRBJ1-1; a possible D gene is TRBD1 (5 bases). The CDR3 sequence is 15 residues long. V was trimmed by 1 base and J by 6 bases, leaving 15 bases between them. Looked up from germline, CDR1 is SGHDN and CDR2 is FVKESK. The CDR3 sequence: CASSQVGGFGSEAFF. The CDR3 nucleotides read TGTGCCAGCAGCCAAGTTGGGGGGTTCGGATCTGAAGCTTTCTTT. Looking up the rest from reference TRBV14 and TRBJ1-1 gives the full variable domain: EAGVTQFPSHSVIEKGQTVTLRCDPISGHDNLYWYRRVMGKEIKFLLHFVKESKQDESGMPNNRFLAERTGGTYSTLKVQPAELEDSGVYFCASSQVGGFGSEAFFGQGTRLTVV.

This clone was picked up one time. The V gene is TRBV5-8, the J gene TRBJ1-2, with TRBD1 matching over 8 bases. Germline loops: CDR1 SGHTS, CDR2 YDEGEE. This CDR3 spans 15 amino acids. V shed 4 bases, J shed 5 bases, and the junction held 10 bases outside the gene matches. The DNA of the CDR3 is TGTGCCAGCAGCATTGGACAGGGAAGGGTATATGGCTACACCTTC. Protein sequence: CASSIGQGRVYGYTF. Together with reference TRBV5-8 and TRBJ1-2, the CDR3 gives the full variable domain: EAGVTQSPTHLIKTRGQQATLRCSPISGHTSVYWYQQALGLGLQFLLWYDEGEERNRGNFPPRFSGRQFPNYSSELNVNALELEDSALYLCASSIGQGRVYGYTFGSGTRLTVV.

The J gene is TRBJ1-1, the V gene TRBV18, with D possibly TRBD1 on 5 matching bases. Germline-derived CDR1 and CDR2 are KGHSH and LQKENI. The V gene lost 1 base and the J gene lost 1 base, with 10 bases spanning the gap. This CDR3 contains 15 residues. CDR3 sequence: CASSPLTGKNTEAFF. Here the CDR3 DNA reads TGTGCCAGCTCACCACTTACAGGCAAGAACACTGAAGCTTTCTTT.

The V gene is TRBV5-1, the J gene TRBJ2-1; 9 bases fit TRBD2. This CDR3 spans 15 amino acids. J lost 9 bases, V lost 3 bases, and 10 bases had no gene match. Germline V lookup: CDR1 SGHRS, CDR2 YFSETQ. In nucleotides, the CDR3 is TGCGCCAGCAGCTCCCCGGGACTAGCCCTCGGTGAGCAGTTCTTC. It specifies CASSSPGLALGEQFF.

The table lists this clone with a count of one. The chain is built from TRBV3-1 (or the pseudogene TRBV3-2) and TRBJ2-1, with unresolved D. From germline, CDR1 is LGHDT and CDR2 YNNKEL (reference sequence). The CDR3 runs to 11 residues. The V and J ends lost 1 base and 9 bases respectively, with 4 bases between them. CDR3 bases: TGTGCCAGCAGCCAAGGAGGTGAGCAGTTCTTC. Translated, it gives CASSQGGEQFF.

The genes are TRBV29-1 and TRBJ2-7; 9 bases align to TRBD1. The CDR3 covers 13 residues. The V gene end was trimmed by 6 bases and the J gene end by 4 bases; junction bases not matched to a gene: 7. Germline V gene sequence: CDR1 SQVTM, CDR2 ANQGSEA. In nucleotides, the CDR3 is TGCAGCGTAGGACAGGGGAGGGGATACGAGCAGTACTTC. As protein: CSVGQGRGYEQYF.

The CDR3 is CASSLGWPRATDTQYF. CDR3 nucleotide sequence: TGTGCCAGCAGCTTGGGCTGGCCCCGTGCGACCGATACGCAGTATTTT. The rearrangement joins TRBV7-9 to TRBJ2-3, with unresolved D. The V gene lost 3 bases and the J gene lost 6 bases, with 19 bases spanning the gap. From germline, CDR1 is SEHNR and CDR2 FQNEAQ (reference sequence). The CDR3 is 16 residues long.

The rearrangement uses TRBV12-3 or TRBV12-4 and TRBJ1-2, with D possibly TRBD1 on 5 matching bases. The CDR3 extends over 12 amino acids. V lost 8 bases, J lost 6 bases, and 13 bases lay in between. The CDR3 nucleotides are TGTGCCAGCTCCGGGGGGGTCGATGGCTACACCTTC. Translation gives CASSGGVDGYTF.

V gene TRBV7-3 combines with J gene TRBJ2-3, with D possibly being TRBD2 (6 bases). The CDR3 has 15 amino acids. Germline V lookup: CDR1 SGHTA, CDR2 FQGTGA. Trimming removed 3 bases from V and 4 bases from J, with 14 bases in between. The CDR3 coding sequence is TGTGCCAGCAGCTTGGGCGGGATTGGCGCAGATACGCAGTATTTT. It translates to CASSLGGIGADTQYF.

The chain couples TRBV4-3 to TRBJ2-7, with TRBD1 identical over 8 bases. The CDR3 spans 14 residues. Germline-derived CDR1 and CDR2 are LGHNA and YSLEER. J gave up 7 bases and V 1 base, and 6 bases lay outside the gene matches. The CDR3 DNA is TGCGCCAGCAGCCAAGTCCAGGGGGCGGAGGAGCAGTACTTC. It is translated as CASSQVQGAEEQYF.

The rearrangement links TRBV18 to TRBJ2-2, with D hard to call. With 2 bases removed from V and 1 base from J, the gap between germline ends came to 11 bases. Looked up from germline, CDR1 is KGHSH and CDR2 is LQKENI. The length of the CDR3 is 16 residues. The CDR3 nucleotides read TGTGCCAGCTCACCAAAAGACAAACTGAACACCGGGGAGCTGTTTTTT. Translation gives CASSPKDKLNTGELFF. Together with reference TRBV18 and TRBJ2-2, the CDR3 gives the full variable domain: NAGVMQNPRHLVRRRGQEARLRCSPMKGHSHVYWYRQLPEEGLKFMVYLQKENIIDESGMPKERFSAEFPKEGPSILRIQQVVRGDSAAYFCASSPKDKLNTGELFFGEGSRLTVL.

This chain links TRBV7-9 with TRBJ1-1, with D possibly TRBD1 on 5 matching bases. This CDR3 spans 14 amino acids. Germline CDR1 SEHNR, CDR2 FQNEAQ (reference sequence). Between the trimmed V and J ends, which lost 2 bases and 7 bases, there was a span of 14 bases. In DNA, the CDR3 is TGTGCCAGCAGCTTAACTTCAGGGTCGCTTGAAGCTTTCTTT. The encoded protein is CASSLTSGSLEAFF.

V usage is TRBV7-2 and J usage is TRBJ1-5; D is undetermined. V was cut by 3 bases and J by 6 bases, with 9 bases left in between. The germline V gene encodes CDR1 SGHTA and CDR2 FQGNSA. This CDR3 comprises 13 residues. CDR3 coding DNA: TGTGCCAGCAGCTTGGCAGCGGGTCAGCCCCAGCATTTT. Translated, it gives CASSLAAGQPQHF. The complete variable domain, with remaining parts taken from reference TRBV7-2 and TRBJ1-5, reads GAGVSQSPSNKVTEKGKDVELRCDPISGHTALYWYRQSLGQGLEFLIYFQGNSAPDKSGLPSDRFSAERTGGSVSTLTIQRTQQEDSAVYLCASSLAAGQPQHFGDGTRLSIL.

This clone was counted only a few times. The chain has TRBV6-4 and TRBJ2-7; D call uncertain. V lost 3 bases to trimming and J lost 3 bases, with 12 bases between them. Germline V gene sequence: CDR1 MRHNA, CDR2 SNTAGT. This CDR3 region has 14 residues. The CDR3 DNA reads TGTGCCAGCAGTGATTGTCTGGCGGTCTACGAGCAGTACTTC. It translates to CASSDCLAVYEQYF.

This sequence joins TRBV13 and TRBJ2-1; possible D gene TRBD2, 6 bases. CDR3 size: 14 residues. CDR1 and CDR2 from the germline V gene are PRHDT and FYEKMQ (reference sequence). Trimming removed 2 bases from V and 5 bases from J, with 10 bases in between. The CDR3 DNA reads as TGTGCCAGCAGCTTAAATGTAGCGGACAATGAGCAGTTCTTC. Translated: CASSLNVADNEQFF.

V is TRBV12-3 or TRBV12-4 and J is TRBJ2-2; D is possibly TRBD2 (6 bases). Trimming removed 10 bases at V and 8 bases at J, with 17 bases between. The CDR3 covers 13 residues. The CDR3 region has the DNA TGTGCCACCTCAGGAGGGAGATTGGGGGAGCTGTTTTTT. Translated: CATSGGRLGELFF.

CDR3 protein: CASTQGQANTGELFF. The CDR3 DNA is TGTGCCAGTACCCAAGGACAGGCCAACACCGGGGAGCTGTTTTTT. The chain couples TRBV19 to TRBJ2-2; 7 bases are shared with TRBD1. Germline loops: CDR1 LNHDA, CDR2 SQIVND (reference sequence). CDR3 length equals 15 residues. Unmatched junction bases numbered 7, after V lost 7 bases and J lost 2 bases.

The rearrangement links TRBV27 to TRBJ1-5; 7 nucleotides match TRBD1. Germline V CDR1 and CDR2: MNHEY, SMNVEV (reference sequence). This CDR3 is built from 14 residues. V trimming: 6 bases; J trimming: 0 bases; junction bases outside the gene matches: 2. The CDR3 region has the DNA TGTGCCAGCAGGACAGGGTATAGCAATCAGCCCCAGCATTTT. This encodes CASRTGYSNQPQHF.

The chain's CDR3 is CASSLVPRGGIRTGELFF. CDR3 bases: TGCGCCAGCAGCTTGGTTCCCAGGGGTGGAATAAGGACCGGGGAGCTGTTTTTT. The rearrangement uses TRBV5-1 and TRBJ2-2; D might be TRBD1 (6 bases). V was cut by 0 bases and J by 5 bases, with 20 bases left in between. Germline values: CDR1 SGHRS, CDR2 YFSETQ. The CDR3 is 18 residues long.

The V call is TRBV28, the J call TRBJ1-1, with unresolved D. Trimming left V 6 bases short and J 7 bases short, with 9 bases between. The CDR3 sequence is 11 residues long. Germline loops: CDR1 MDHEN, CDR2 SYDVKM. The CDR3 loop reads CASRLQFEAFF. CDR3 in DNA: TGTGCCAGCAGGCTACAGTTTGAAGCTTTCTTT. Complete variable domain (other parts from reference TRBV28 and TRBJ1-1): DVKVTQSSRYLVKRTGEKVFLECVQDMDHENMFWYRQDPGLGLRLIYFSYDVKMKEKGDIPEGYSVSREKKERFSLILESASTNQTSMYLCASRLQFEAFFGQGTRLTVV.

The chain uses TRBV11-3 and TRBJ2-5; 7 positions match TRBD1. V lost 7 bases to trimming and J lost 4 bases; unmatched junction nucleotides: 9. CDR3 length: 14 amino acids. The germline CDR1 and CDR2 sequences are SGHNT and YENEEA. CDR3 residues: CASTHRGILETQYF. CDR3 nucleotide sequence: TGTGCCAGCACCCACAGGGGTATCCTAGAGACCCAGTACTTC.

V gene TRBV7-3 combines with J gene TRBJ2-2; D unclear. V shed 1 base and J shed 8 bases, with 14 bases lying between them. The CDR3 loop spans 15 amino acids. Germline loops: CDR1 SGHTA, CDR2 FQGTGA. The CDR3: CASSLKPPPTGELFF. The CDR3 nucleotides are TGTGCCAGCAGCTTAAAACCTCCGCCGACTGGGGAGCTGTTTTTT.